A single sample is the source of the 27 T cell receptor beta chains below, sequenced in a study of T cells after posttransplantation cyclophosphamide. Only in-frame clones appear in the TCRdb table, and some are missing; sequencing was by immunoSEQ multiplex PCR. This table has around 10,000 clones, roughly 80% appearing once. Treatment was busulfan-fludarabine conditioning, a marrow graft, and cyclophosphamide on days +3 and +4. This specimen was PBMCs, taken after allogeneic stem cell transplant with posttransplant cyclophosphamide. The receptors originated from a female patient aged 50-60 years who received an allogeneic stem cell transplant from a related donor, was CMV-positive, and had no GVHD. Some of the T cells might come from the graft donor.

The J gene is TRBJ1-5, the V gene TRBV6-6; tentative D call: TRBD1 (6 bases). The CDR3 covers 14 residues. V lost 2 bases and J lost 4, with 9 bases in between. The V gene's germline CDR1 is MNHNY and CDR2 SVGAGI (reference sequence). In DNA form, the CDR3 reads TGTGCCAGCAGTTACACAGGGCAGAATCAGCCCCAGCATTTT. It yields the protein CASSYTGQNQPQHF.

The V call is TRBV19, the J call TRBJ1-2, with D maybe TRBD1 (5 bases). CDR3 length equals 15 residues. V lost 3 bases and J 0 bases, leaving 11 bases between the germline ends. Germline values: CDR1 LNHDA, CDR2 SQIVND (reference sequence). CDR3 amino acids: CASSIPTVANYGYTF. CDR3 bases: TGTGCCAGTAGTATCCCGACAGTAGCTAACTATGGCTACACCTTC.

The CDR3 is CASSYPRLAGVYEQFF. In nucleotides, the CDR3 is TGTGCCAGCAGTTACCCCCGACTAGCGGGGGTCTATGAGCAGTTCTTC. The chain links TRBV6-6 to TRBJ2-1, with 12 bases matching TRBD2. This CDR3 has 16 residues. CDR1 is MNHNY and CDR2 is SVGAGI in the germline V gene (reference sequence). The junction had 7 bases not matched to a gene; V was cut back by 2 bases and J by 8 bases.

This clone was found a few times. V gene TRBV2 combines with J gene TRBJ1-2; 9 bases match TRBD1. The CDR3 is made up of 14 amino acids. Trimming at V came to 7 bases and at J to 4 bases, leaving 7 bases not matched to a gene. The germline gives CDR1 SNHLY, CDR2 FYNNEI. The CDR3 here is CASTSLGQGYGYTF. The CDR3 nucleotides are TGTGCCAGCACCAGCCTGGGACAGGGCTATGGCTACACCTTC.

This chain links TRBV6-6 with TRBJ2-1, with 9 bases aligning to TRBD1. The CDR3 has 15 residues. The ends lost 6 bases at V and 4 bases at J; junction bases unmatched: 7. CDR1 is MNHNY and CDR2 is SVGAGI in the germline V gene (reference sequence). CDR3 coding DNA: TGTGCCAGCAGACCACAGGGGGCAGAGTACAATGAGCAGTTCTTC. As protein: CASRPQGAEYNEQFF.

V and J are TRBV11-3 and TRBJ2-1, with 9 bases aligning to TRBD2. The CDR3 consists of 13 residues. J was trimmed by 9 bases and V by 5 bases; bases with no gene match: 5. CDR1 and CDR2 from the germline V gene are SGHNT and YENEEA. The CDR3 here is CASSPGLASEQFF. CDR3 sequence (DNA): TGTGCCAGCAGCCCCGGACTAGCGAGTGAGCAGTTCTTC.

The rearrangement uses TRBV4-1 and TRBJ2-3; D is unresolved. Looked up from germline, CDR1 is MGHRA and CDR2 is YSYEKL. CDR3 length: 13 amino acids. Deletions cut 0 bases from V and 2 bases from J, with 3 bases between. Written as DNA, the CDR3 is TGCGCCAGCAGCCAAGAGTACACAGATACGCAGTATTTT. It translates to CASSQEYTDTQYF.

The chain combines TRBV5-1 with TRBJ2-3, with 11 bases aligning to TRBD1. This CDR3 comprises 16 residues. The germline V gene encodes CDR1 SGHRS and CDR2 YFSETQ. Unmatched junction bases numbered 7, after V lost 1 base and J lost 6 bases. The CDR3 nucleotides read TGCGCCAGCAGCTTGCCCGGGACAGGGGGTTATGATACGCAGTATTTT. Amino acids: CASSLPGTGGYDTQYF.

The chain combines TRBV30 with TRBJ1-3; no reliable D call. This CDR3 has 14 residues. The germline V gene encodes CDR1 GTSNPN and CDR2 SVGIG (reference sequence). V was trimmed by 5 bases and J by 0 bases, leaving 11 bases between them. Written as DNA, the CDR3 is TGTGCCTGGGACCGAGGCAGCTCTGGAAACACCATATATTTT. The encoded protein is CAWDRGSSGNTIYF.

The rearrangement links TRBV6-5 to TRBJ1-1; 9 bases are a match to TRBD1. The trim removed 5 bases at V and 6 bases at J, leaving 4 bases unmatched. Germline V gene sequence: CDR1 MNHEY, CDR2 SVGAGI. This CDR3 region has 13 residues. The CDR3 reads CASSLGQGSEAFF. The CDR3 region has the DNA TGTGCCAGCAGTCTGGGACAGGGTTCTGAAGCTTTCTTT.

This rearrangement joins TRBV5-1 to TRBJ2-3; the match to TRBD2 covers 10 bases. The germline V gene encodes CDR1 SGHRS and CDR2 YFSETQ. J gave up 3 bases and V 1 base, and 5 bases lay outside the gene matches. The CDR3 runs to 16 residues. The CDR3 bases are TGCGCCAGCAGCTTGCTGGCTAGCGGGGGAACAGATACGCAGTATTTT. Translating it yields CASSLLASGGTDTQYF.

The rearrangement uses TRBV7-6 and TRBJ1-1; possible D gene TRBD1, 6 bases. Germline V lookup: CDR1 SGHVS, CDR2 FNYEAQ. The germline V and J ends were trimmed by 5 bases and 0 bases, with 10 bases remaining between them. The CDR3 is 14 residues long. The CDR3 nucleotides are TGTGCCAGCAGCCCTACAGGGTTGAACACTGAAGCTTTCTTT. This sequence encodes CASSPTGLNTEAFF.

The chain couples TRBV7-2 to TRBJ2-5; no clear D gene. The V and J ends lost 5 bases and 6 bases respectively, with 13 bases between them. The CDR3 loop spans 13 amino acids. Looked up from germline, CDR1 is SGHTA and CDR2 is FQGNSA. The DNA for the CDR3 is TGTGCCAGCAGCCGCCTACTTAGTCAGACCCAGTACTTC. Translated: CASSRLLSQTQYF.

This rearrangement joins TRBV2 to TRBJ2-3; TRBD2 aligns across 8 bases. V trimming: 7 bases; J trimming: 4 bases; junction bases outside the gene matches: 4. CDR1 and CDR2 (germline): SNHLY, FYNNEI. The CDR3 runs 13 residues. Written as DNA, the CDR3 is TGTGCCAGCACTAGCGGGCTCGCAGATACGCAGTATTTT. Protein: CASTSGLADTQYF.

V gene TRBV25-1 combines with J gene TRBJ2-1; the match to TRBD2 covers 9 bases. CDR1 and CDR2 from the germline V gene are MGHDK and SYGVNS. The CDR3 is 15 residues long. V shed 4 bases, J shed 8 bases, and the junction held 9 bases outside the gene matches. CDR3: CASSVIGTSHHEQFF. CDR3 DNA sequence: TGTGCCAGCAGTGTAATTGGGACTAGCCATCATGAGCAGTTCTTC.

For this clone: In the same sample, other DNA sequences code for this CDR3. The CDR3 nucleotides are TGTGCCAGTAGTATAGGACGTCTAGCGGTGGAGGAGACCCAGTACTTC. This translates into CASSIGRLAVEETQYF. V gene TRBV19 combines with J gene TRBJ2-5; 7 bases match TRBD2. V shed 1 base, J shed 5 bases, and the junction held 10 bases outside the gene matches. Germline CDR1 is LNHDA and CDR2 is SQIVND (reference sequence). The CDR3 contains 16 residues.

This chain uses TRBV18 with TRBJ2-5, with 9 bases lining up with TRBD1. CDR3 length equals 13 residues. V was clipped by 3 bases and J by 4 bases; unmatched bases: 0. Germline-derived CDR1 and CDR2 are KGHSH and LQKENI. The CDR3 nucleotides are TGTGCCAGCTCACCGACAGGGGGAGAGACCCAGTACTTC. This translates into CASSPTGGETQYF.

The genes are TRBV18 and TRBJ1-2; TRBD1 matches at 7 bases. Germline CDR1 and CDR2: KGHSH and LQKENI. This CDR3 spans 15 amino acids. The junction had 8 bases not matched to a gene; V was cut back by 2 bases and J by 5 bases. CDR3: CASSPSQGGEYGYTF. The CDR3 DNA sequence: TGTGCCAGCTCACCATCACAAGGGGGCGAGTATGGCTACACCTTC.

This sequence joins TRBV5-1 and TRBJ1-1; 9 bases are shared with TRBD1. J gave up 5 bases and V 2 bases, and 7 bases lay outside the gene matches. Germline CDR1 reads SGHRS; CDR2 reads YFSETQ. The CDR3 runs to 15 residues. CDR3 nucleotides: TGCGCCAGCAGCTTCGGACAGGGGTCACGGACTGAAGCTTTCTTT. It codes for CASSFGQGSRTEAFF. The whole variable domain, remainder taken from reference TRBV5-1 and TRBJ1-1, is KAGVTQTPRYLIKTRGQQVTLSCSPISGHRSVSWYQQTPGQGLQFLFEYFSETQRNKGNFPGRFSGRQFSNSRSEMNVSTLELGDSALYLCASSFGQGSRTEAFFGQGTRLTVV.

V gene TRBV11-1 combines with J gene TRBJ1-1; 7 nucleotides match TRBD1. There are 14 residues in the CDR3. Germline V CDR1 and CDR2: SGHAT, FQDESV (reference sequence). Germline trimming cut 3 bases from V and 0 bases from J; bases unmatched to any gene: 1. CDR3 region: CASSLTGMNTEAFF. In nucleotides, the CDR3 is TGTGCCAGCAGCTTGACAGGGATGAACACTGAAGCTTTCTTT.

With regard to this clone: One end of the junction fails to match germline, which may point to a read error. This chain links TRBV7-2 with TRBJ2-5; 8 bases are shared with TRBD1. CDR3 length equals 15 residues. Germline CDR1 is SGHTA and CDR2 is FQGNSA. The CDR3 is CASGLMGQAGETQYF. The CDR3 DNA is TGTGCCAGCGGCTTAATGGGACAGGCTGGGGAGACCCAGTACTTC.

This sequence joins TRBV9 and TRBJ2-1; TRBD1 aligns across 9 bases. With 4 bases clipped from V and 3 bases from J, the junction kept 5 bases outside the gene matches. The CDR3 is 15 amino acids. CDR1 SGDLS and CDR2 YYNGEE come from the germline V gene. CDR3 sequence reads: CASSTQGAGYNEQFF. CDR3 DNA: TGTGCCAGCAGCACACAGGGGGCTGGCTACAATGAGCAGTTCTTC. The variable domain in full, with the rest retrieved from reference TRBV9 and TRBJ2-1, is DSGVTQTPKHLITATGQRVTLRCSPRSGDLSVYWYQQSLDQGLQFLIQYYNGEERAKGNILERFSAQQFPDLHSELNLSSLELGDSALYFCASSTQGAGYNEQFFGPGTRLTVL.

V gene TRBV19 combines with J gene TRBJ2-1; TRBD2 is a possible D gene (7 bases). The CDR3 has 17 residues. With 2 bases removed from V and 5 bases from J, the gap between germline ends came to 19 bases. CDR1 is LNHDA and CDR2 is SQIVND in the germline V gene (reference sequence). The CDR3 loop is CASSIRPTGRVDNEQFF. For the CDR3, the DNA is TGTGCCAGTAGTATAAGGCCAACAGGGAGGGTTGACAATGAGCAGTTCTTC. Based on the CDR3 plus reference TRBV19 and TRBJ2-1, the full variable domain is DGGITQSPKYLFRKEGQNVTLSCEQNLNHDAMYWYRQDPGQGLRLIYYSQIVNDFQKGDIAEGYSVSREKKESFPLTVTSAQKNPTAFYLCASSIRPTGRVDNEQFFGPGTRLTVL.

The genes are TRBV7-2 and TRBJ2-5; D may be TRBD1 (6 bases). Deletions cut 5 bases from V and 7 bases from J, with 17 bases between. Germline values: CDR1 SGHTA, CDR2 FQGNSA. The CDR3 contains 14 residues. The CDR3 region is CASSTRQALWTQYF. Here the CDR3 DNA reads TGTGCCAGCAGCACACGACAGGCCTTGTGGACCCAGTACTTC.

The chain is built from TRBV4-3 and TRBJ2-3; tentative D call: TRBD2 (5 bases). V gave up 1 base and J gave up 4 bases, with 18 bases separating them. Germline CDR1 reads LGHNA; CDR2 reads YSLEER. This CDR3 is built from 17 residues. CDR3 coding DNA: TGCGCCAGCAGCCAAGCCGGGGTTTTTAGTTTCTCAGATACGCAGTATTTT. It codes for CASSQAGVFSFSDTQYF.

This clone showed up just a few times. The rearrangement links TRBV5-4 to TRBJ1-1; D call uncertain. V was clipped by 0 bases and J by 3 bases, with 6 bases between them. Germline V gives CDR1 SGHNT, CDR2 YYREEE (reference sequence). This CDR3 is built from 13 residues. Here the CDR3 DNA reads TGTGCCAGCAGCTTGGTCCAGGACACTGAAGCTTTCTTT. Translation gives CASSLVQDTEAFF.

This chain links TRBV10-3 with TRBJ1-1; D uncertain. The CDR3 has 14 residues. CDR1 and CDR2 (germline): ENHRY, SYGVKD. V lost 0 bases to trimming and J lost 3 bases, with 8 bases between them. DNA of the CDR3: TGTGCCATCAGTGAGTCTCGGGAGGACACTGAAGCTTTCTTT. It encodes CAISESREDTEAFF.